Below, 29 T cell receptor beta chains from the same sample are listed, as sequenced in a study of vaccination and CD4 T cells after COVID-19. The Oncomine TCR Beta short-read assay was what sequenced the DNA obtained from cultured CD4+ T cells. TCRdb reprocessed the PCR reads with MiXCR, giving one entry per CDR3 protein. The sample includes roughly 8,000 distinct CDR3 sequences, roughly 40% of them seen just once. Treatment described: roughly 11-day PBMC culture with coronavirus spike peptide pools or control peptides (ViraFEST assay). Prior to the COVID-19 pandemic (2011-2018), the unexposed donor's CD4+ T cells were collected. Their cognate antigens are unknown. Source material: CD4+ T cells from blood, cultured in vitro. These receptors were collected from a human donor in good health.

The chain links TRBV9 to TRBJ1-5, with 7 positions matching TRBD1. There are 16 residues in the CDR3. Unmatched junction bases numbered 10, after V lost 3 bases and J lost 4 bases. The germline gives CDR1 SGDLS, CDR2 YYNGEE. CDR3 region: CASSEGGSRGNQPQHF. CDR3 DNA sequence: TGTGCCAGCAGCGAGGGAGGCAGCAGGGGGAATCAGCCCCAGCATTTT.

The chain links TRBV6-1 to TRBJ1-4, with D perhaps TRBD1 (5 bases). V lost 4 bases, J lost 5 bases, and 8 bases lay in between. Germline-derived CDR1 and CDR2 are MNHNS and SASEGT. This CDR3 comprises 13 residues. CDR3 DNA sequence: TGTGCCAGCAGTGGACAGAGAAATGAAAAACTGTTTTTT. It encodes CASSGQRNEKLFF.

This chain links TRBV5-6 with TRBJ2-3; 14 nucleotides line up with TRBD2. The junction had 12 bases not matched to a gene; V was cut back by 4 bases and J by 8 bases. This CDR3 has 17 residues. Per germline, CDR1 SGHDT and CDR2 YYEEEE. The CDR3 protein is CASSPGLAGAPQGTQYF. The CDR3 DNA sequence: TGTGCCAGCAGCCCGGGACTAGCGGGAGCCCCCCAGGGTACGCAGTATTTT.

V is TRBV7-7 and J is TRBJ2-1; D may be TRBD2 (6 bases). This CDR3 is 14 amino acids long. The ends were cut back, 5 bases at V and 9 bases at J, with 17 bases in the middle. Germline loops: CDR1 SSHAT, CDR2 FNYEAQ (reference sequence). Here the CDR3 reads CASSPRGTRSEQFF. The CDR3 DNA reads TGTGCCAGCAGCCCACGCGGGACTCGGAGTGAGCAGTTCTTC.

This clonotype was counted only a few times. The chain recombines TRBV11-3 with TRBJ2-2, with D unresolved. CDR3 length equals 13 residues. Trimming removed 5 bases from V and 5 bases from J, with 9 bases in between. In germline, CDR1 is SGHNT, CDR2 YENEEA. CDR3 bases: TGTGCCAGCAGCGGTAGGAAGACCGGGGAGCTGTTTTTT. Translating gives CASSGRKTGELFF.

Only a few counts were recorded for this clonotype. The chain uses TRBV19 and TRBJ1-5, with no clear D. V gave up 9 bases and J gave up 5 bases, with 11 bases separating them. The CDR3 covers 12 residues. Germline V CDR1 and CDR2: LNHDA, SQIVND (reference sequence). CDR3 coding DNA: TGTGCCAGAACAGAGGATGATCAGCCCCAGCATTTT. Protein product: CARTEDDQPQHF.

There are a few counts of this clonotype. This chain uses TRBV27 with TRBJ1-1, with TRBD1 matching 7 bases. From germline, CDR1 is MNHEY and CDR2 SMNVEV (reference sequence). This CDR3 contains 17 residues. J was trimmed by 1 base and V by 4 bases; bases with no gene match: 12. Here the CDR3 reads CASSSILQGWENTEAFF. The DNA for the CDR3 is TGTGCCAGCAGTTCCATACTACAGGGGTGGGAGAACACTGAAGCTTTCTTT.

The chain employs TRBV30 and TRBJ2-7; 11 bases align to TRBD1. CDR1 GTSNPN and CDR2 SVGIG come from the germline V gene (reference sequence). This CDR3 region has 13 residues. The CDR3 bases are TGTGCTGCCGGGACAGGGGGGTCCTACGAGCAGTACTTC. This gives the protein CAAGTGGSYEQYF. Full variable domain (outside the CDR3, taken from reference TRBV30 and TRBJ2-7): SQTIHQWPATLVQPVGSPLSLECTVEGTSNPNLYWYRQAAGRGLQLLFYSVGIGQISSEVPQNLSASRPQDRQFILSSKKLLLSDSGFYLCAAGTGGSYEQYFGPGTRLTVT.

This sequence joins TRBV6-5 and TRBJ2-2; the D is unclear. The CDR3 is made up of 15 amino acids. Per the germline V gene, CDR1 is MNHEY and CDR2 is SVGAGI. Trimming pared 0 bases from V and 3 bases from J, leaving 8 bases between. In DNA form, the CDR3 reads TGTGCCAGCAGTTACTCACGTAAATACACCGGGGAGCTGTTTTTT. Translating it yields CASSYSRKYTGELFF.

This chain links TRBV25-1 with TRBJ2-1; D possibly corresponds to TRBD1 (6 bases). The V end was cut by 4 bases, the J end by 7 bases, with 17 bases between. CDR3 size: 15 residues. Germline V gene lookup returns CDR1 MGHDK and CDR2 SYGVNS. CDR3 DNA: TGTGCCAGCAGTGGCCCCCTTAGGGGGAAGAATGAGCAGTTCTTC. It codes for CASSGPLRGKNEQFF.

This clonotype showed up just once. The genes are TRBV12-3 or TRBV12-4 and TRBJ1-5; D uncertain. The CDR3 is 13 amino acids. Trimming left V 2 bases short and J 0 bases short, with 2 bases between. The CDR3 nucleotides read TGTGCCAGCAGTTTAAATAGCAATCAGCCCCAGCATTTT. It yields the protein CASSLNSNQPQHF.

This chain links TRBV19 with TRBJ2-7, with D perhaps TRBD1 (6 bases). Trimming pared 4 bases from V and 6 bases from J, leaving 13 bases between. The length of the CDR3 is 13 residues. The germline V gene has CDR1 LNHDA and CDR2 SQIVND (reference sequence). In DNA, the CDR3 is TGTGCCAGTAGTAAAGAACAGGGATTCGAGCAGTACTTC. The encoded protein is CASSKEQGFEQYF.

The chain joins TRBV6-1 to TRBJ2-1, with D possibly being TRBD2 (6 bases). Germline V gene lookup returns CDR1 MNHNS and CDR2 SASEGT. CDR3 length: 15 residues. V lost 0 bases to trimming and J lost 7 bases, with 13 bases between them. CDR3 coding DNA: TGTGCCAGCAGTGAAGCTCCGGGGGAGCGGAATGAGCAGTTCTTC. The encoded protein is CASSEAPGERNEQFF.

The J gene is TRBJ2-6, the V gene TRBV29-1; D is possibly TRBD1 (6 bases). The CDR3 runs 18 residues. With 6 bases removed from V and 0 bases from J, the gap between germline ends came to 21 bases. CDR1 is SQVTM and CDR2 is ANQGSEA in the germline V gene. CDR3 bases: TGCAGCGTGGGGTCCTTGGACAGAGCGGACTCTGGGGCCAACGTCCTGACTTTC. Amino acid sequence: CSVGSLDRADSGANVLTF.

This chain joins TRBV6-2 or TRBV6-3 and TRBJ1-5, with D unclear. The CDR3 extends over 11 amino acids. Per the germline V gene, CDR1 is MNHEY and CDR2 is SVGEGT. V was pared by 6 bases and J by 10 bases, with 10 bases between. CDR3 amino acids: CASRDIQPQHF. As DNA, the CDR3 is TGTGCCAGCAGGGATATCCAACCCCAGCATTTT.

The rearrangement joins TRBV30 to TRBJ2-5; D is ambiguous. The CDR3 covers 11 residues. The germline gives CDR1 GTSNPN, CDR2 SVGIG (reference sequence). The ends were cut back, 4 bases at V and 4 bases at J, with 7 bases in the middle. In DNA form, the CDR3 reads TGTGCCTGGACAGCACGAGAGACCCAGTACTTC. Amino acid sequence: CAWTARETQYF.

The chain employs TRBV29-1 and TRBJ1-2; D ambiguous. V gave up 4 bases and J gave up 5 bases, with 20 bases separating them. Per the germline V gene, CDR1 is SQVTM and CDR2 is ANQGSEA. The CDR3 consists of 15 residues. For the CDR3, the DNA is TGCAGCGTTGTCCTTCCTCGGATGGGTACTTATGGCTACACCTTC. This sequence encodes CSVVLPRMGTYGYTF.

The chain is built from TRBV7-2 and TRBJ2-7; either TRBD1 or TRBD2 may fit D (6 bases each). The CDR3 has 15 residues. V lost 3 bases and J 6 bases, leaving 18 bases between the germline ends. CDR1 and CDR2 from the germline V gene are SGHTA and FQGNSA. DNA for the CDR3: TGTGCCAGCAGCTTCACTAGCAGGGGCGACTTCGAGCAGTACTTC. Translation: CASSFTSRGDFEQYF.

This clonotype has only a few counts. This CDR3 is CASSVTGGDYGYTF. The CDR3 region has the DNA TGTGCCAGCAGTGTAACAGGGGGCGACTATGGCTACACCTTC. This chain joins TRBV6-4 and TRBJ1-2; 9 bases line up with TRBD1. Germline trimming cut 4 bases from V and 3 bases from J; bases unmatched to any gene: 3. Germline V CDR1 and CDR2: MRHNA, SNTAGT. The CDR3 has 14 amino acids.

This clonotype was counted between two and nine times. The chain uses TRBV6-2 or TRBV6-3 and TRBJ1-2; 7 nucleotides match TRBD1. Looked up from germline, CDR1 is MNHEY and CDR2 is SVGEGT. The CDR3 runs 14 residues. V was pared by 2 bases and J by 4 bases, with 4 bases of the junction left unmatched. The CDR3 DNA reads TGTGCCAGCAGTTACACCGGGACAGTCTATGGCTACACCTTC. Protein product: CASSYTGTVYGYTF.

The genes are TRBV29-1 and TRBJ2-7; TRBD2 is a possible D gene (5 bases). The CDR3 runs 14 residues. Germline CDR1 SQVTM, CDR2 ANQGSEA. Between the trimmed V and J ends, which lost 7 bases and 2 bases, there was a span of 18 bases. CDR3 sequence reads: CSAAVRAGPYEQYF. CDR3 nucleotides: TGCAGCGCTGCGGTGCGGGCGGGTCCCTACGAGCAGTACTTC.

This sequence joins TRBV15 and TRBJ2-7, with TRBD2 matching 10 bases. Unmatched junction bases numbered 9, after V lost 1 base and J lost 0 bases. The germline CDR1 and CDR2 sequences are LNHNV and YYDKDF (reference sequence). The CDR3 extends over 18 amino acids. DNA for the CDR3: TGTGCCACCAGCAGAGTACCCACTAGCGGGAAGTACTCCTACGAGCAGTACTTC. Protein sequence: CATSRVPTSGKYSYEQYF. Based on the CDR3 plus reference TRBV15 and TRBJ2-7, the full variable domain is DAMVIQNPRYQVTQFGKPVTLSCSQTLNHNVMYWYQQKSSQAPKLLFHYYDKDFNNEADTPDNFQSRRPNTSFCFLDIRSPGLGDTAMYLCATSRVPTSGKYSYEQYFGPGTRLTVT.

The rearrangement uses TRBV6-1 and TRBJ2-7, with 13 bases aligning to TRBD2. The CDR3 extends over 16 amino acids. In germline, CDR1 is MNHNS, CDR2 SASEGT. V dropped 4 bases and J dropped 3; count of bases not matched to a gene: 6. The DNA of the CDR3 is TGTGCCAGCAGTGGGACGGGACTAGCGGGGAACTACGAGCAGTACTTC. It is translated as CASSGTGLAGNYEQYF.

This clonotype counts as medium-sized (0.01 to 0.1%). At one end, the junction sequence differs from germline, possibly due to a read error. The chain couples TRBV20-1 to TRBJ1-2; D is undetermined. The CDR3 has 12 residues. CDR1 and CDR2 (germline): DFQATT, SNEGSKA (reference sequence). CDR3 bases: TGCAGTGCTCGAGACACTAACTATGGCTACACCTTC. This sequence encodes CSARDTNYGYTF.

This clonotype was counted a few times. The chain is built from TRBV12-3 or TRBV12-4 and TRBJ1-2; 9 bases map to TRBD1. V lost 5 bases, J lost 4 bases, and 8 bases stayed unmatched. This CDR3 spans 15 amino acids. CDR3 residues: CASSALTGGGYGYTF. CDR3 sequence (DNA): TGTGCCAGCAGTGCTCTTACAGGGGGCGGCTATGGCTACACCTTC.

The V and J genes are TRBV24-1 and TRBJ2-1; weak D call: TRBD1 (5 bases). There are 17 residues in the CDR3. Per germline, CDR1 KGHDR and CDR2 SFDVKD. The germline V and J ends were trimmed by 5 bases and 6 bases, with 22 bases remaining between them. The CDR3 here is CATSGAQMGLGVNEQFF. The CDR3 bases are TGTGCCACCAGTGGGGCCCAAATGGGGCTGGGTGTCAATGAGCAGTTCTTC.

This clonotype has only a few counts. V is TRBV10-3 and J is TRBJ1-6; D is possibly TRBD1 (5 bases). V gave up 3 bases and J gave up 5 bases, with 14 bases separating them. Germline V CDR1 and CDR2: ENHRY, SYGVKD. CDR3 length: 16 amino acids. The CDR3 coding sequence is TGTGCCATCAGTGACCCCGGGACGGGACATAATTCACCCCTCCACTTT. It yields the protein CAISDPGTGHNSPLHF.

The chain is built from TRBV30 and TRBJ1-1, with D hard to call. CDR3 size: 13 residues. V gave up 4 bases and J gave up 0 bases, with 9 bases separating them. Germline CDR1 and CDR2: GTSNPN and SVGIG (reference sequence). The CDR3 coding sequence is TGTGCCTGGACAGGACGAATGAACACTGAAGCTTTCTTT. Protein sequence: CAWTGRMNTEAFF.

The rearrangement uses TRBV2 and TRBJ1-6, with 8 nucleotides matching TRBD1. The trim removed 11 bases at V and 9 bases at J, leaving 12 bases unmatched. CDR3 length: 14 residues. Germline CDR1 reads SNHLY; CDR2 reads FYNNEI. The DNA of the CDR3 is TGTGCCGGGGGTCTTCAGGGGGCAGGTTCACCCCTCCACTTT. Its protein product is CAGGLQGAGSPLHF.